The present T cell receptor beta chain was sequenced within a study of vaccination and CD4 T cells after COVID-19. Study information: Each participant was administered two doses of a vaccine, which was either BNT162b2 or mRNA-1273.

Cultured CD4+ T-cell DNA underwent Oncomine TCR Beta short-read sequencing. TCRdb analysed the PCR reads with MiXCR anew, one entry per CDR3 protein. The profile covers about 10,000 distinct CDR3 sequences, with more than 70% appearing a single time and 9% taken by the ten largest. Remarks on this clonotype: Its target is unknown.

Treatment noted: roughly 10-day PBMC culture with coronavirus spike peptide pools or control peptides (ViraFEST assay). March to December 2020 was the span of positive PCR dates, which predated US Alpha, Beta and Delta variants. Germline CDR1 is MNHNS and CDR2 is SASEGT. The CDR3 is 14 amino acids. V lost 8 bases to trimming and J lost 6 bases; unmatched junction nucleotides: 5. The material sequenced was CD4+ T cells from blood, cultured in vitro. The chain links TRBV6-1 to TRBJ2-2, with 11 bases that match TRBD2. The TCR originated in a human donor who had recovered from COVID-19. CDR3: CASVLAGAPGELFF. The CDR3 coding sequence is TGTGCCAGCGTACTAGCGGGAGCCCCCGGGGAGCTGTTTTTT.